This T cell receptor (beta chain) was sequenced in a study of blood T cell repertoires in COVID-19. This CDR3 region has 15 residues. Germline loops: CDR1 LNHDA, CDR2 SQIVND (reference sequence). The V and J ends lost 4 bases and 4 bases, in that order; junction bases with no gene match: 8. Libraries were prepared by immunoSEQ multiplex PCR; TCRdb keeps only in-frame clonotypes and omits some of them. The table has approximately 180,000 clones, around 82% seen once. This TCR derives from a woman of 80 years or more with acute or convalescent COVID-19. The chain carries TRBV19 and TRBJ1-2; 8 bases map to TRBD1. The sequencing input was peripheral blood. The CDR3 sequence: CASSTRQGPLYGYTF. The DNA of the CDR3 is TGTGCCAGTAGTACCCGACAGGGGCCTCTCTATGGCTACACCTTC.